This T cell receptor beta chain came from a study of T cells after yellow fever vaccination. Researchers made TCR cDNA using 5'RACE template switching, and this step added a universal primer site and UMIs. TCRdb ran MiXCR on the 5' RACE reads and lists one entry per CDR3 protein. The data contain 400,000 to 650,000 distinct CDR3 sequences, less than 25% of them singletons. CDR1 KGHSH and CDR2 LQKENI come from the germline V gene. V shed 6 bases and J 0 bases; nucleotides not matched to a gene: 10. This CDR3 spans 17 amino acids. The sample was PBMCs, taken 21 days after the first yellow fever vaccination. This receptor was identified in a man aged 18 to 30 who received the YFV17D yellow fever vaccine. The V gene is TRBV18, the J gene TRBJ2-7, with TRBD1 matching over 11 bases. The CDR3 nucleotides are TGTGCCAGCTCCCCGAAGGGGGACAGGGGGAACTCCTACGAGCAGTACTTC. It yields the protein CASSPKGDRGNSYEQYF. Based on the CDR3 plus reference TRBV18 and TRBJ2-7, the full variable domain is NAGVMQNPRHLVRRRGQEARLRCSPMKGHSHVYWYRQLPEEGLKFMVYLQKENIIDESGMPKERFSAEFPKEGPSILRIQQVVRGDSAAYFCASSPKGDRGNSYEQYFGPGTRLTVT.